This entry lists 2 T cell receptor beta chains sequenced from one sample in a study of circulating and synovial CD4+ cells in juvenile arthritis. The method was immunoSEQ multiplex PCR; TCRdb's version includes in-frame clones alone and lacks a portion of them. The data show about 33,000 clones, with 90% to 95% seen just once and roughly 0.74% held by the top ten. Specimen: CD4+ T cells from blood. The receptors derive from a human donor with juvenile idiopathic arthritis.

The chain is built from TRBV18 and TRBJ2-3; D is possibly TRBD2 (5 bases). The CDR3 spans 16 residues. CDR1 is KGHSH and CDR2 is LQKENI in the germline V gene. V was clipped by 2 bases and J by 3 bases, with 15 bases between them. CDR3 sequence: CASSPISGGGTDTQYF. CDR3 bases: TGTGCCAGCTCACCAATCTCAGGAGGTGGTACAGATACGCAGTATTTT.

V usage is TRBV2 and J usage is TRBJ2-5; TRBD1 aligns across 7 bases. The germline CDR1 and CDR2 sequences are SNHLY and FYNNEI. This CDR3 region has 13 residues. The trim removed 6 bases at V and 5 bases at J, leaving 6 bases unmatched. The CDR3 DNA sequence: TGTGCCAGCAGCCGGACAGGCGGGGAGACCCAGTACTTC. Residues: CASSRTGGETQYF.